A selection of T cell receptor beta chains follows, all from one sample in a study of a mutant IDH1 vaccine in newly diagnosed glioma. No cognate antigen is known for these TCRs. The protocol was immunoSEQ multiplex PCR, while the TCRdb copy is restricted to in-frame clones and leaves out a portion. The profile shows approximately 27,000 clones, 89% of them singletons. Sequencing used PBMCs, obtained from a glioma patient whose treatment included an IDH1 peptide vaccine. Receptor source: a young man with glioma. CDR3s include the opening cysteine and the closing phenylalanine or tryptophan. D genes are given only for firm matches. Clone size, where shown, is once, few, many, or a class for clones that have expanded.

>TRBD1|TRBV30|TRBJ2-2|.
TGTGCCTGGAGTAGGGGACAGGGAAGAACCGGGGAGCTGTTTTTT
CAWSRGQGRTGELFF
>.|TRBV14|TRBJ1-3|few
TGTGCCAGCAGCCACTCGGGAAACACCATATATTTT
CASSHSGNTIYF
>.|TRBV19|TRBJ1-5|.
TGTGCCAGCACACAAGGACGTAGCAATCAGCCCCAGCATTTT
CASTQGRSNQPQHF
>.|TRBV9|TRBJ1-3|.
TGTGCCAGCAGCGTAGGTAGCGCCAAGAACACCATATATTTT
CASSVGSAKNTIYF
>.|TRBV6-1|TRBJ2-3|.
TGTGCCAGCACCGCCGGCAGCACAGATACGCAGTATTTT
CASTAGSTDTQYF
>.|TRBV6-5|TRBJ2-7|.
TGTGCCAGCCCGGGGACTGACACCTCCTACGAGCAGTACTTC
CASPGTDTSYEQYF
>.|TRBV6-1|TRBJ1-5|.
TGTGCCAGCAGCGCATCTCGACACGGAAATCAGCCCCAGCATTTT
CASSASRHGNQPQHF
>.|TRBV7-2|TRBJ1-5|.
TGTGCCAGCAGCTTAGTCGCCCAGGGCAATCAGCCCCAGCATTTT
CASSLVAQGNQPQHF
>TRBD1|TRBV30|TRBJ2-7|.
TGTGCCTGGGGGACAGGGGACGAGCAGTACTTC
CAWGTGDEQYF
>.|TRBV9|TRBJ2-3|.
TGTGCCAGCAGCGGAGAGGTGGATACGCAGTATTTT
CASSGEVDTQYF
>.|TRBV4-3|TRBJ1-2|.
TGCGCCAGCAGCCAAGAACGGGGGTCCCATGGCTACACCTTC
CASSQERGSHGYTF
>TRBD2|TRBV7-2|TRBJ2-7|.
TGTGCCAGCAGCCCCGAGGTGGGACTAGCGGGAGTCGAGCAGTACTTC
CASSPEVGLAGVEQYF
>.|TRBV29-1|TRBJ1-2|few
TGCAGCGCCCGTTCGGGGCTGGAGGGCTACACCTTC
CSARSGLEGYTF
>TRBD2|TRBV5-1|TRBJ2-7|.
TGCGCCAGCAGCTTGGAGGGACTAGGAAACGAGCAGTACTTC
CASSLEGLGNEQYF
>.|TRBV7-2|TRBJ1-1|.
TGTGCCAGCAAGTCTCCGGGACGGTCGAACACTGAAGCTTTCTTT
CASKSPGRSNTEAFF
>.|TRBV27|TRBJ2-2|.
TGTGCCAGCAGTTTTCACACTGGGAGCACCGGGGAGCTGTTTTTT
CASSFHTGSTGELFF
>.|TRBV9|TRBJ1-3|.
TGTGCCAGCAGCGTAGGTGGGGTCTCTGGAAACACCATATATTTT
CASSVGGVSGNTIYF
>.|TRBV30|TRBJ1-2|.
TGTGCCTGGAGTAAAGCCGACTATGGCTACACCTTC
CAWSKADYGYTF
>.|TRBV6-1|TRBJ1-3|once
TGTGCCAGCAGACTGACGAACTCTGGAAACACCATATATTTT
CASRLTNSGNTIYF
>.|TRBV6-5|TRBJ2-7|.
TGTGCCAGCAGTTACTCACTAGGGGGAACCGAGCAGTACTTC
CASSYSLGGTEQYF
>TRBD1|TRBV4-2|TRBJ2-3|few
TGTGCCAGCAGCCAAGACCCGACAGGGGGCGGCACAGATACGCAGTATTTT
CASSQDPTGGGTDTQYF
>.|TRBV4-2|TRBJ2-6|.
TGTGCCAGCAGCCCAGGAAGCGACTCTGGGGCCAACGTCCTGACTTTC
CASSPGSDSGANVLTF
>.|TRBV6-5|TRBJ2-7|.
TGTGCCAGCAGGGCGGGAACCTACGAGCAGTACTTC
CASRAGTYEQYF
>.|TRBV13|TRBJ1-5|.
TGTGCCAGCAGCTCCCGCGGGGGTGAGCCCCAGCATTTT
CASSSRGGEPQHF
>TRBD1|TRBV11-2|TRBJ1-1|.
TGTGCCAGCAGCCCTCGGACAGGAGCGAAAACTGAAGCTTTCTTT
CASSPRTGAKTEAFF
>TRBD1|TRBV5-1|TRBJ1-5|.
TGCGCCAGCAGCTCCGGACAGGGGGATCAGCCCCAGCATTTT
CASSSGQGDQPQHF
>TRBD2|TRBV10-1|TRBJ2-3|.
TGCGCCAGCAGCGGGAGGGCTGGCACAGATACGCAGTATTTT
CASSGRAGTDTQYF
>.|TRBV2|TRBJ1-6|.
TGTGCCAGCAATCGGGACTTGGTTTCACCCCTCCACTTT
CASNRDLVSPLHF
>.|TRBV27|TRBJ1-5|.
TGTGCCAGCAGTTTAACCGGTTATAGCAATCAGCCCCAGCATTTT
CASSLTGYSNQPQHF
>.|TRBV6-1|TRBJ2-3|.
TGTGCCAGCCGTGGAAGACGGGCGTCCACAGATACGCAGTATTTT
CASRGRRASTDTQYF
>.|TRBV29-1|TRBJ1-1|.
TGCAGCGTCCCCGGGAACACTGAAGCTTTCTTT
CSVPGNTEAFF
>.|TRBV1|TRBJ1-5|.
TGCACCAGCAGCCCAGGGTCCAGGCGGCCCCAGCATTTT
CTSSPGSRRPQHF
>.|TRBV27|TRBJ2-7|.
TGTGCCAGCAGTTGGACAGCACCATCCTACGAGCAGTACTTC
CASSWTAPSYEQYF
>.|TRBV4-2|TRBJ2-2|.
TGTGCCAGCAGCCAGACAGGCAGAACCTCCGGGGAGCTGTTTTTT
CASSQTGRTSGELFF
>.|TRBV23-1|TRBJ2-2|.
TGCGCCAGCAGTCAATCGAGGGGGTGTGCCGTTATTGGGGAGCTGTTTTTT
CASSQSRGCAVIGELFF
>.|TRBV6-1|TRBJ1-1|.
TGTGCCAGCAGTGAAGACCCGGGGAGAACTGAAGCTTTCTTT
CASSEDPGRTEAFF
>TRBD1|TRBV30|TRBJ1-5|.
TGTGCCTGGAGTTCAGGACAGGGGAATCAGCCCCAGCATTTT
CAWSSGQGNQPQHF
>TRBD1|TRBV4-2|TRBJ1-1|.
TGTGCCAGCAGCCAGCGGGACAGGGGGATGAACACTGAAGCTTTCTTT
CASSQRDRGMNTEAFF
>.|TRBV5-6|TRBJ1-3|.
TGTGCCAGCAGCTTGGGACAGGGAAACACCATATATTTT
CASSLGQGNTIYF
>.|TRBV27|TRBJ1-1|.
TGTGCCAGCAAGGGAAGGGTGAACACTGAAGCTTTCTTT
CASKGRVNTEAFF
>.|TRBV19|TRBJ1-2|.
TGTGCCAGTTTTAGGCACCCTATGGGCTACACCTTC
CASFRHPMGYTF
>TRBD2|TRBV6-5|TRBJ2-5|.
TGTGCCAGCAGTCCCGGGACTAGCGGGGCGGGGACCCAGTACTTC
CASSPGTSGAGTQYF
>TRBD2|TRBV25-1|TRBJ2-2|.
TGTGCCAGCAGTGAACCTCCCCTAGCGGGAGGGGTCACCGGGGAGCTGTTTTTT
CASSEPPLAGGVTGELFF
>.|TRBV20-1|TRBJ1-5|.
TGCAGTGCTAGAGATTCCAGGGCCCAGCATTTT
CSARDSRAQHF
>.|TRBV6-5|TRBJ1-1|.
TGTGCCAGCAGTTACTCGAGGACTTATATGAACACTGAAGCTTTCTTT
CASSYSRTYMNTEAFF
>.|TRBV7-9|TRBJ1-1|.
TGTGCCAGCAGCCAGGGAGAGGGGGTTAATGAAGCTTTCTTT
CASSQGEGVNEAFF
>.|TRBV29-1|TRBJ2-1|.
TGCAGCGTGCAAGGGGAGACCGGGCGCGATTACAATGAGCAGTTCTTC
CSVQGETGRDYNEQFF